The 16 T cell receptor beta chains in this list originate from one sample, sequenced in a study of blood T cell repertoires in COVID-19. Sequencing used immunoSEQ multiplex PCR; TCRdb keeps in-frame clones, though not all of them. The sample lists 200,000 or so clones; roughly 80% were seen once. Sequencing was performed on peripheral blood. These TCRs come from a woman over 75 with acute or convalescent COVID-19.

The DNA of the CDR3 is TGCGCCAGCAGCTTCGGGGATCTCGGAAACGAGCAGTACTTC. This sequence encodes CASSFGDLGNEQYF. The chain recombines TRBV5-1 with TRBJ2-7; D is possibly TRBD2 (5 bases). V lost 2 bases, J lost 5 bases, and 14 bases lay in between. Germline-derived CDR1 and CDR2 are SGHRS and YFSETQ. This CDR3 has 14 amino acids.

The chain is built from TRBV7-9 and TRBJ1-4, with TRBD1 matching 7 bases. The trim removed 4 bases at V and 3 bases at J, leaving 14 bases unmatched. This CDR3 region has 18 residues. Germline-derived CDR1 and CDR2 are SEHNR and FQNEAQ (reference sequence). The CDR3 spells CASSSTRYTGTANEKLFF. The CDR3 DNA is TGTGCCAGCAGCTCGACCCGTTATACCGGGACAGCTAATGAAAAACTGTTTTTT. Together with reference TRBV7-9 and TRBJ1-4, the CDR3 gives the full variable domain: DTGVSQNPRHKITKRGQNVTFRCDPISEHNRLYWYRQTLGQGPEFLTYFQNEAQLEKSRLLSDRFSAERPKGSFSTLEIQRTEQGDSAMYLCASSSTRYTGTANEKLFFGSGTQLSVL.

CDR3 residues: CASRRDSTDTQYF. The CDR3 DNA follows: TGTGCCAGCAGGCGGGACAGCACAGATACGCAGTATTTT. V is TRBV7-3 and J is TRBJ2-3, with D possibly being TRBD2 (6 bases). Germline assignment: CDR1 SGHTA and CDR2 FQGTGA. The CDR3 runs to 13 residues. V was pared by 6 bases and J by 0 bases, with 7 bases between.

The chain has TRBV18 and TRBJ2-1, with 8 bases fitting TRBD1. Germline V gene sequence: CDR1 KGHSH, CDR2 LQKENI. V lost 0 bases to trimming and J lost 8 bases; unmatched junction nucleotides: 9. CDR3 length: 16 residues. The chain's CDR3 is CASSPPAGGGPDEQFF. DNA for the CDR3: TGTGCCAGCTCACCACCCGCAGGGGGCGGCCCAGATGAGCAGTTCTTC. Filled out from reference TRBV18 and TRBJ2-1, the complete variable domain reads NAGVMQNPRHLVRRRGQEARLRCSPMKGHSHVYWYRQLPEEGLKFMVYLQKENIIDESGMPKERFSAEFPKEGPSILRIQQVVRGDSAAYFCASSPPAGGGPDEQFFGPGTRLTVL.

The chain recombines TRBV27 with TRBJ1-2, with D unresolved. Per germline, CDR1 MNHEY and CDR2 SMNVEV (reference sequence). This CDR3 spans 11 amino acids. V lost 7 bases to trimming and J lost 4 bases, with 7 bases between them. The CDR3 DNA is TGTGCCAGCATAGAAGTCTATGGCTACACCTTC. Translated, it gives CASIEVYGYTF.

The V call is TRBV7-9, the J call TRBJ2-5; TRBD2 matches at 11 bases. The CDR3 consists of 14 residues. Germline CDR1 reads SEHNR; CDR2 reads FQNEAQ (reference sequence). V lost 5 bases, J lost 3 bases, and 2 bases stayed unmatched. The CDR3 region is CASSPGLAEETQYF. The CDR3 nucleotides read TGTGCCAGCAGCCCGGGACTAGCGGAAGAGACCCAGTACTTC.

This sequence joins TRBV7-6 and TRBJ1-4; 11 bases fit TRBD1. CDR1 is SGHVS and CDR2 is FNYEAQ in the germline V gene. The CDR3 has 14 amino acids. With 5 bases clipped from V and 10 bases from J, the junction kept 6 bases outside the gene matches. CDR3 protein: CASSLGQGEAKLFF. The DNA of the CDR3 is TGTGCCAGCAGCCTGGGACAGGGGGAGGCAAAACTGTTTTTT.

This clone occurred a few times. This rearrangement joins TRBV7-3 to TRBJ1-2, with 7 bases aligning to TRBD1. This CDR3 has 15 residues. In germline, CDR1 is SGHTA, CDR2 FQGTGA. Unmatched junction bases numbered 13, after V lost 5 bases and J lost 7 bases. This CDR3 is CASSPKPDRVGGYTF. Written as DNA, the CDR3 is TGTGCCAGCAGCCCAAAACCAGACAGGGTGGGTGGCTACACCTTC.

V is TRBV5-1 and J is TRBJ1-3, with D perhaps TRBD1 (5 bases). CDR1 SGHRS and CDR2 YFSETQ come from the germline V gene. Trimming shortened V by 2 bases and J by 1 base, and 19 bases separated the two germline ends. The CDR3 is 18 amino acids. The CDR3 spells CASSLTTPIGASGNTIYF. The CDR3 region has the DNA TGCGCCAGCAGCTTAACAACTCCAATTGGGGCGTCTGGAAACACCATATATTTT.

The chain links TRBV7-3 to TRBJ2-2; TRBD1 aligns across 11 bases. The CDR3 extends over 16 amino acids. Germline V gives CDR1 SGHTA, CDR2 FQGTGA. V was pared by 6 bases and J by 5 bases, with 8 bases of the junction left unmatched. CDR3 DNA sequence: TGTGCCAGCAGGAAAGGACAGGGGGCAATTACCGGGGAGCTGTTTTTT. Translation: CASRKGQGAITGELFF.

The chain couples TRBV7-3 to TRBJ1-1, with TRBD1 matching 7 bases. There are 15 residues in the CDR3. Germline V gives CDR1 SGHTA, CDR2 FQGTGA. J gave up 3 bases and V 0 bases, and 4 bases lay outside the gene matches. CDR3 in amino acids: CASSLTQGTYTEAFF. CDR3 bases: TGTGCCAGCAGCTTAACACAGGGGACCTACACTGAAGCTTTCTTT.

The chain uses TRBV7-2 and TRBJ2-7; the D is unclear. There are 15 residues in the CDR3. V was pared by 1 base and J by 3 bases, with 13 bases between. Germline V gives CDR1 SGHTA, CDR2 FQGNSA. CDR3 DNA: TGTGCCAGCAGCTTAGAAGCCATTGGAGACTACGAGCAGTACTTC. Its translation is CASSLEAIGDYEQYF.

The chain couples TRBV19 to TRBJ2-1; TRBD2 might be the D (6 bases). The CDR3 covers 15 residues. Germline V gene lookup returns CDR1 LNHDA and CDR2 SQIVND (reference sequence). Trimming stripped 0 bases from V and 2 bases from J, with 8 bases between. The CDR3 sequence: CASSIERGPYNEQFF. DNA of the CDR3: TGTGCCAGTAGTATAGAGCGGGGACCCTACAATGAGCAGTTCTTC.

The CDR3 DNA is TGCGCCAGCAGTCGTCAAACAGGGGTACCTAATGAAAAACTGTTTTTT. It is translated as CASSRQTGVPNEKLFF. The rearrangement joins TRBV5-1 to TRBJ1-4, with 7 bases lining up with TRBD1. The germline V gene encodes CDR1 SGHRS and CDR2 YFSETQ. There are 16 residues in the CDR3. V trimming: 5 bases; J trimming: 3 bases; junction bases outside the gene matches: 10.

The chain combines TRBV9 with TRBJ1-5; D uncertain. Germline assignment: CDR1 SGDLS and CDR2 YYNGEE. Trimming removed 0 bases from V and 2 bases from J, with 9 bases in between. The CDR3 totals 15 residues. CDR3 in DNA: TGTGCCAGCAGCGTAGGGGAGGGCGGCAATCAGCCCCAGCATTTT. Translating it yields CASSVGEGGNQPQHF.

The chain employs TRBV6-5 and TRBJ2-1; D is ambiguous. The CDR3 is 14 residues long. V was trimmed by 0 bases and J by 3 bases, leaving 6 bases between them. Germline V CDR1 and CDR2: MNHEY, SVGAGI. The CDR3 loop is CASSYSGGYNEQFF. The CDR3 nucleotides read TGTGCCAGCAGTTACTCCGGCGGCTACAATGAGCAGTTCTTC.